This T cell receptor (beta chain) comes out of a study of CD8+CD57+ T cells in acquired aplastic anemia. Study in general: Sorted CD4+ and CD8+ cells yielded DNA averaging about 3.1 ug. General study findings and limits: Found in both controls and patients were approximately 29 CD8+ CDR3 sequences.

This clonotype was seen only a few times. Antigen: not known. Patients selected for sequencing had displayed CD8+CD57+ cell expansion by flow cytometry. When blood sampling took place, the patients had received no therapy. Germline V gene sequence: CDR1 SGHVS, CDR2 FQNEAQ. V dropped 6 bases and J dropped 7 bases, with 12 bases sitting between them. The CDR3 consists of 12 residues. The template for TCR beta VDJ and CDR3 sequence profiling was genomic DNA. TCRdb re-called the reads with MiXCR, one entry per CDR3 protein. The sample has around 79,000 distinct CDR3 sequences, under 80% seen once; the top ten hold approximately 80%.

Sequencing input: sorted CD4+, CD8+, or CD8+CD57+ T cells (not recorded which) from PBMCs. J is TRBJ2-5 and V is TRBV7-8; a weak D match, TRBD1 (6 bases). The TCR comes from a human donor with aplastic anemia. Here the CDR3 DNA reads TGTGCCAGCAGACATACAGGGATGACCCAGTACTTC. The encoded protein is CASRHTGMTQYF.